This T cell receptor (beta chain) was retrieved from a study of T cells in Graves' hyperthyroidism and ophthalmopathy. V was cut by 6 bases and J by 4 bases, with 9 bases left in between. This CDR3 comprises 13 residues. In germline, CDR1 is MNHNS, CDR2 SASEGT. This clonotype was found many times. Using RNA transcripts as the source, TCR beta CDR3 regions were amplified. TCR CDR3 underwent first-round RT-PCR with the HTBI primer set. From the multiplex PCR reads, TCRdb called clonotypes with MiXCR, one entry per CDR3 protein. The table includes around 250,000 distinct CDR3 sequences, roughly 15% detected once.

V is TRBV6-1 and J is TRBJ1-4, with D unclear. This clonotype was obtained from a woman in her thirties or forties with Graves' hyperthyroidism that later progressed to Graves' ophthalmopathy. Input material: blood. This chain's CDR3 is CASRSGLNEKLFF. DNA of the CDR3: TGTGCCAGCAGGTCAGGCCTTAATGAAAAACTGTTTTTT.